This T cell receptor beta chain was found in a study of cytomegalovirus exposure and HLA in healthy donors. Overall study findings and caveats: A missense variant in DCLRE1C was later tied to TCR beta V- and J-gene trimming.

This clone was seen just once. Its antigen is not known. CDR3 length: 14 residues. Per germline, CDR1 SGHNT and CDR2 YYREEE (reference sequence). The junction had 8 bases not matched to a gene; V was cut back by 4 bases and J by 5 bases. The PCR was carried out with 60 Vbeta primers and 13 Jbeta primers. Assay: immunoSEQ multiplex PCR; the TCRdb copy retains only in-frame clones and omits some. The table records more than 60,000 clones, around 73% of them present only once. The chain uses TRBV5-4 and TRBJ2-7, with 8 nucleotides matching TRBD1. The specimen sequenced was PBMCs. This receptor was identified in a woman aged 35 to 49 in good health and CMV-seropositive. CDR3 bases: TGTGCCAGCAGCCCAGGACAGGGAACGGACGAGCAGTACTTC. Translation gives CASSPGQGTDEQYF. The full variable domain, in which reference TRBV5-4 and TRBJ2-7 provide the parts outside the CDR3, is ETGVTQSPTHLIKTRGQQVTLRCSSQSGHNTVSWYQQALGQGPQFIFQYYREEENGRGNFPPRFSGLQFPNYSSELNVNALELDDSALYLCASSPGQGTDEQYFGPGTRLTVT.